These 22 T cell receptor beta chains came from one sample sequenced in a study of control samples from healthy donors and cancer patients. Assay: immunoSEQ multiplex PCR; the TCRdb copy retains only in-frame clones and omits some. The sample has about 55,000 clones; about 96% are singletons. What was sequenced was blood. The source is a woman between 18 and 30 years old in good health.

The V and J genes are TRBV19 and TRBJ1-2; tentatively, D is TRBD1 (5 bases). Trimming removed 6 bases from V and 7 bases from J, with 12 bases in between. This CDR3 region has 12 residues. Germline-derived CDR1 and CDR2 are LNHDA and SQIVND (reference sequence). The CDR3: CASSRVLSGYTF. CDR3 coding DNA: TGTGCCAGTAGCAGGGTTCTGTCTGGCTACACCTTC.

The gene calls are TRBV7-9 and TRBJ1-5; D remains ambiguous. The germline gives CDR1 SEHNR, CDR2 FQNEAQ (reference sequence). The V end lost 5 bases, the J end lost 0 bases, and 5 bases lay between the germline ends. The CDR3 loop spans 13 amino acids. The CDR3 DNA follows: TGTGCCAGCAGCCCCCATAGCAATCAGCCCCAGCATTTT. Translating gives CASSPHSNQPQHF.

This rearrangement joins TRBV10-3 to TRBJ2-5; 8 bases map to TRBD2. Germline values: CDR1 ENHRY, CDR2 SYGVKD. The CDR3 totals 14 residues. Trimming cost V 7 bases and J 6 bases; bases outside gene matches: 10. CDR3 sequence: CAIKDGGAYKTQYF. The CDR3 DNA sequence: TGTGCCATCAAGGACGGGGGGGCCTATAAGACCCAGTACTTC.

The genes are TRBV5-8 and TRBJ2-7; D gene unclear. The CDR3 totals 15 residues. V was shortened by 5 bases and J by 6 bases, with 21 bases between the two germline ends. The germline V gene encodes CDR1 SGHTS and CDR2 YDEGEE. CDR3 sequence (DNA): TGTGCCAGCAGTCTAGACTGGGCACGTTACGGCGAGCAGTACTTC. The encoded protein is CASSLDWARYGEQYF.

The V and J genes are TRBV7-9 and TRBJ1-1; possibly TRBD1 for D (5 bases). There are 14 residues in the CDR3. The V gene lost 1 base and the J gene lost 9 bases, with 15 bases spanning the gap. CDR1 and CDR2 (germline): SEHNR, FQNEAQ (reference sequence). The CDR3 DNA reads TGTGCCAGCAGCTTAGTCGCCGGGGGACTCAAAGCTTTCTTT. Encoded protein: CASSLVAGGLKAFF.

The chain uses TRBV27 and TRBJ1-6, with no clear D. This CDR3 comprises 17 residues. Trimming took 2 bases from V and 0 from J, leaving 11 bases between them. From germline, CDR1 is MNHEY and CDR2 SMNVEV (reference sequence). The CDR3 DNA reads TGTGCCAGCAGTTTAAGTCGACCTAGCTCCTATAATTCACCCCTCCACTTT. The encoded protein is CASSLSRPSSYNSPLHF.

The CDR3 DNA follows: TGTGCCAGCAGCCGAGACAGGGGGAAGGAAGAGACCCAGTACTTC. It yields the protein CASSRDRGKEETQYF. V gene TRBV7-8 combines with J gene TRBJ2-5, with TRBD1 identical over 9 bases. Trimming at V came to 5 bases and at J to 3 bases, leaving 7 bases not matched to a gene. Germline assignment: CDR1 SGHVS and CDR2 FQNEAQ. CDR3 length: 15 amino acids.

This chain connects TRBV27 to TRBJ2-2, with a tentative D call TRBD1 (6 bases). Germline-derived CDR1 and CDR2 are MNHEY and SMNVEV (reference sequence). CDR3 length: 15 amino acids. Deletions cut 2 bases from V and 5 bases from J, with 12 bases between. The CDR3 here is CASSLVTGITGELFF. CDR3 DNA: TGTGCCAGCAGTTTAGTCACAGGGATTACCGGGGAGCTGTTTTTT.

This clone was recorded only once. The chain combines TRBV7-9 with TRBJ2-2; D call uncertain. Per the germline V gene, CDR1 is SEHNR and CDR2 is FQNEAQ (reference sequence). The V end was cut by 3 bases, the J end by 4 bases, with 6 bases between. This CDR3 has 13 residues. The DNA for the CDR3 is TGTGCCAGCAGCTTCCACGTCACCGGGGAGCTGTTTTTT. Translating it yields CASSFHVTGELFF.

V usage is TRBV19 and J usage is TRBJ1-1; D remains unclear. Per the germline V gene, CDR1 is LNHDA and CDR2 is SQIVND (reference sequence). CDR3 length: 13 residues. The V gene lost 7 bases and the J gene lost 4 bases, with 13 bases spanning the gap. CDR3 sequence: CASNRVGGTEAFF. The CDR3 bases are TGTGCCAGTAACCGGGTTGGAGGCACTGAAGCTTTCTTT. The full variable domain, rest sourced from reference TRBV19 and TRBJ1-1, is DGGITQSPKYLFRKEGQNVTLSCEQNLNHDAMYWYRQDPGQGLRLIYYSQIVNDFQKGDIAEGYSVSREKKESFPLTVTSAQKNPTAFYLCASNRVGGTEAFFGQGTRLTVV.

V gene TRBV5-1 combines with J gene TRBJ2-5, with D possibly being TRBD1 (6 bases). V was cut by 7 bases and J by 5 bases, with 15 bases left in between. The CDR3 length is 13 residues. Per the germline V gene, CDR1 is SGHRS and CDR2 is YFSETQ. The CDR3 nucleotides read TGCGCCAGCGGGGATACAGGGTCCGAGACCCAGTACTTC. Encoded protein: CASGDTGSETQYF.

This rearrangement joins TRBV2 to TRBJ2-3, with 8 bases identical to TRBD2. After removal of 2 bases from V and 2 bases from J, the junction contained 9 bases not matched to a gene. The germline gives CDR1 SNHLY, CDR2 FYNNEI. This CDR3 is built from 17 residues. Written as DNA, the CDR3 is TGTGCCAGCAGTGAATTTATCGGGGGGGTTGTCACAGATACGCAGTATTTT. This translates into CASSEFIGGVVTDTQYF.

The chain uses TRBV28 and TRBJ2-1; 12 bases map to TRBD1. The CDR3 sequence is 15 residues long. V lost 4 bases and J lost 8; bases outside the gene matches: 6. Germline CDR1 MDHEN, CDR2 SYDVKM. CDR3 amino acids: CASSSRDRGLDEQFF. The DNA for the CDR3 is TGTGCCAGCAGTTCGCGGGACAGGGGGCTCGATGAGCAGTTCTTC.

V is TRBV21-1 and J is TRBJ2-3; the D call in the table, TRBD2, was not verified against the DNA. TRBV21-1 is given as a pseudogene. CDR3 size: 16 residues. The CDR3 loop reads CASEAATSTVTDTQYF. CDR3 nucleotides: TGTGCCAGCGAAGCAGCGACCTCGACCGTCACAGATACGCAGTATTTT.

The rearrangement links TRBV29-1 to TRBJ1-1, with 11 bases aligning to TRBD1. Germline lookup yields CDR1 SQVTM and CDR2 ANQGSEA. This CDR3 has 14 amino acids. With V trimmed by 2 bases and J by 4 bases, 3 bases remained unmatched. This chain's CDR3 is CSVEPDRGPTEAFF. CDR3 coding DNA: TGCAGCGTTGAACCGGACAGGGGGCCCACTGAAGCTTTCTTT.

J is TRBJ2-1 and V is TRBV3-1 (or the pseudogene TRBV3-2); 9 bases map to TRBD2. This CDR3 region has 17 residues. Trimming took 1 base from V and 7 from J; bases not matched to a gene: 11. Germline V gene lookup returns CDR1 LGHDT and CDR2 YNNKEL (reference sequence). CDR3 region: CASSQGSGGSGGNEQFF. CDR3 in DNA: TGTGCCAGCAGCCAAGGTAGCGGGGGTTCCGGAGGGAATGAGCAGTTCTTC.

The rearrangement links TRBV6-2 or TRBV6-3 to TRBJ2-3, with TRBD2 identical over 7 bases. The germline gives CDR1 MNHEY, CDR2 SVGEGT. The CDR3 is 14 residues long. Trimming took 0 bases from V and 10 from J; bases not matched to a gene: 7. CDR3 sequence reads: CASSYSGVAGAQYF. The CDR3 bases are TGTGCCAGCAGTTACTCCGGGGTAGCGGGTGCGCAGTATTTT.

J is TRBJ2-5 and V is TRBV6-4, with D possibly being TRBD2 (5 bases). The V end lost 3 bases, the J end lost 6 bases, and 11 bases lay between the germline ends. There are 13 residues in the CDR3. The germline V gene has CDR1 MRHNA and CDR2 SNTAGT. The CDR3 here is CASSEGAEKTQYF. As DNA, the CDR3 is TGTGCCAGCAGTGAGGGAGCCGAGAAGACCCAGTACTTC.

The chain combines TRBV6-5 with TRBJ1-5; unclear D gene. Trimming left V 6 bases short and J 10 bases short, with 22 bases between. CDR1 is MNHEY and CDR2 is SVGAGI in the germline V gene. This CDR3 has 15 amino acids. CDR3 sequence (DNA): TGTGCCAGCAGGACCGTCGGGAGCCGGTCGGGCCCCCAGCATTTT. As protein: CASRTVGSRSGPQHF.

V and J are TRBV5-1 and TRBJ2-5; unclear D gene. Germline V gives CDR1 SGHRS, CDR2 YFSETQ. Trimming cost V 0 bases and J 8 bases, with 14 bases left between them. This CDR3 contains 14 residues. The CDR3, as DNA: TGCGCCAGCAGCTTGGCGTTGGCCTCAAAAACCCAGTACTTC. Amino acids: CASSLALASKTQYF.

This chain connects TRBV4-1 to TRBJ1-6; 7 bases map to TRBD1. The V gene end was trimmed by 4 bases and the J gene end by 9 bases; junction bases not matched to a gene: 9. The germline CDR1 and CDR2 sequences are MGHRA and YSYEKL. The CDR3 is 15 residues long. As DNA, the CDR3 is TGCGCCAGCAGCCCCGGCACAGGGGTGGGTTCACCCCTCCACTTT. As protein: CASSPGTGVGSPLHF.

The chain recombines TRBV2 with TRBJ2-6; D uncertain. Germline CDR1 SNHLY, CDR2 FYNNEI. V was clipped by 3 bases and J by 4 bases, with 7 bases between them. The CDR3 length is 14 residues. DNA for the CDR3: TGTGCCAGCAGTGAGAGGCTAGGGGCCAACGTCCTGACTTTC. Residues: CASSERLGANVLTF.